This TCR beta chain appears in the sequencing data of a study of cytomegalovirus exposure and HLA in healthy donors. V was trimmed by 4 bases and J by 1 base, leaving 14 bases between them. CDR1 and CDR2 from the germline V gene are SGHDT and YYEEEE. The length of the CDR3 is 15 residues. The PCR used 60 Vbeta and 13 Jbeta primers. Sequencing used immunoSEQ multiplex PCR; TCRdb keeps in-frame clones, though not all of them. The sample lists more than 90,000 clones; 65% to 80% were seen once. The sequence was obtained from a middle-aged man in good health and CMV-seropositive. The rearrangement uses TRBV5-6 and TRBJ1-1; D might be TRBD1 (6 bases). Sequenced input: PBMCs. The CDR3 DNA sequence: TGTGCCAGCAGCCGATCGGACAGACCGAACACTGAAGCTTTCTTT. Protein sequence: CASSRSDRPNTEAFF.